This T cell receptor beta chain was identified in a study of T cells in Graves' hyperthyroidism and ophthalmopathy. The study's findings and limits: The model predicted ophthalmopathy a median roughly six months before onset. Blood also held most thyroid clonotypes expanded beyond 0.001.

The source material, RNA transcripts, was used to amplify TCR beta CDR3 regions. The HTBI primer set drove a first-round RT-PCR of the TCR CDR3. TCRdb passed the multiplex PCR reads through MiXCR, listing each CDR3 protein once. Among around 660,000 distinct CDR3 sequences listed, about 45% were seen once. Those patients with uncontrolled infection, other autoimmune disease, pregnancy or lactation were excluded. Comment on this clonotype: Antigen unknown.

The CDR3 contains 14 residues. Germline CDR1 MGHDK, CDR2 SYGVNS. The ends were cut back, 3 bases at V and 10 bases at J, with 13 bases in the middle. J is TRBJ1-6 and V is TRBV25-1, with D uncertain. This TCR was recovered from an adult man with Graves' disease, either hyperthyroidism or ophthalmopathy (not recorded which). Sample: peripheral blood or thyroid tissue (not recorded which). CDR3 region: CASSDSKVESPLHF. CDR3 sequence (DNA): TGTGCCAGCAGTGACTCTAAAGTAGAGTCACCCCTCCACTTT.